Sequencing of this T cell receptor (beta chain) was carried out in a study of T cell responses to AZD1222 COVID-19 vaccine. Findings and caveats of the study: Researchers report vaccine-associated CD4 TCRs spanning spike, with dominance at 160-218 and 743-854.

A remark on this clone: Its specificity is not known.

The V and J ends lost 2 bases and 9 bases, in that order; junction bases with no gene match: 12. Germline V lookup: CDR1 SGHTA, CDR2 FQGNSA. The CDR3 loop spans 16 amino acids. Data came from immunoSEQ multiplex PCR; TCRdb stores just in-frame clones and leaves some out. The table has some 120,000 clones, around 83% seen once. This clonotype originated in an adult who received the AZD1222 COVID-19 vaccine. This sequence joins TRBV7-2 and TRBJ2-1, with 8 bases that match TRBD1. The sequencing used peripheral blood, collected 28 days after the second AZD1222 dose. CDR3 sequence (DNA): TGTGCCAGCAGCTTATCTACACAGGGGGGTTGGGGTGAGCAGTTCTTC. Its translation is CASSLSTQGGWGEQFF. The whole variable domain, remainder taken from reference TRBV7-2 and TRBJ2-1, is GAGVSQSPSNKVTEKGKDVELRCDPISGHTALYWYRQSLGQGLEFLIYFQGNSAPDKSGLPSDRFSAERTGGSVSTLTIQRTQQEDSAVYLCASSLSTQGGWGEQFFGPGTRLTVL.